A single sample is the source of the 23 T cell receptor beta chains below, sequenced in a study of PD-L1 blockade in urothelial cancer. Regarding time point: pretreatment peripheral blood. TCRdb's table, derived via immunoSEQ multiplex PCR, lists solely in-frame clones and lacks some. The sample lists 58,000 or so clones, approximately 80% occurring once. The sample consisted of PBMCs, taken around atezolizumab (anti-PD-L1) treatment. These receptors were collected from a man in his 70s with urothelial cancer.

The chain links TRBV27 to TRBJ2-5; D possibly corresponds to TRBD1 (5 bases). With the DNA end fitting TRBJ2-7 better, the J assignment may be wrong. Germline values: CDR1 MNHEY, CDR2 SMNVEV (reference sequence). The CDR3 runs 13 residues. The DNA for the CDR3 is TGTGCCAGCAGTTTCTCTAGGGGCTACGAGCAGTACTTC. Its protein product is CASSFSRGYEQYF.

This chain uses TRBV15 with TRBJ2-7; TRBD2 matches at 13 bases. CDR1 and CDR2 from the germline V gene are LNHNV and YYDKDF (reference sequence). This CDR3 region has 16 residues. Trimming cost V 4 bases and J 4 bases; bases outside gene matches: 7. The CDR3 reads CATSTDPGLAGYEQYF. CDR3 nucleotide sequence: TGTGCCACCAGCACGGACCCGGGACTAGCGGGATACGAGCAGTACTTC.

V and J are TRBV25-1 and TRBJ2-1; 9 bases align to TRBD2. V gave up 6 bases and J gave up 4 bases; unmatched junction bases: 13. CDR3 length: 17 residues. The germline CDR1 and CDR2 sequences are MGHDK and SYGVNS. The CDR3 reads CASSPLTRLAAYNEQFF. In nucleotides, the CDR3 is TGTGCCAGCAGCCCATTGACCCGACTAGCGGCATACAATGAGCAGTTCTTC. Full variable domain (outside the CDR3, taken from reference TRBV25-1 and TRBJ2-1): EADIYQTPRYLVIGTGKKITLECSQTMGHDKMYWYQQDPGMELHLIHYSYGVNSTEKGDLSSESTVSRIRTEHFPLTLESARPSHTSQYLCASSPLTRLAAYNEQFFGPGTRLTVL.

V usage is TRBV7-9 and J usage is TRBJ2-2; the D gene is possibly TRBD2 (5 bases). Germline V gives CDR1 SEHNR, CDR2 FQNEAQ (reference sequence). The CDR3 runs to 13 residues. The germline V and J ends were trimmed by 4 bases and 6 bases, with 9 bases remaining between them. The CDR3 nucleotides are TGTGCCAGCAGCTCCGCGGGTGCCGGGGAGCTGTTTTTT. This encodes CASSSAGAGELFF.

J is TRBJ2-3 and V is TRBV6-5; 8 positions match TRBD1. CDR3 length equals 13 residues. Trimming removed 0 bases from V and 11 bases from J; junction bases left unmatched: 4. Germline V gene lookup returns CDR1 MNHEY and CDR2 SVGAGI. The DNA for the CDR3 is TGTGCCAGCAGTTACTCCACAGGGGGTGGGCAGTATTTT. Protein product: CASSYSTGGGQYF.

This clone was counted only a few times. The chain recombines TRBV9 with TRBJ1-1; unclear D gene. This CDR3 is built from 14 residues. V lost 0 bases and J lost 2, with 8 bases in between. CDR1 is SGDLS and CDR2 is YYNGEE in the germline V gene. CDR3 sequence (DNA): TGTGCCAGCAGCGTAGGCCCCACAAACACTGAAGCTTTCTTT. It codes for CASSVGPTNTEAFF.

The CDR3 spells CASSLRGRGLNTEAFF. CDR3 nucleotide sequence: TGTGCCAGCAGCTTACGGGGGAGAGGACTGAACACTGAAGCTTTCTTT. The chain carries TRBV7-3 and TRBJ1-1; TRBD1 is a possible D gene (5 bases). Looked up from germline, CDR1 is SGHTA and CDR2 is FQGTGA. The CDR3 contains 16 residues. The V end lost 2 bases, the J end lost 0 bases, and 13 bases lay between the germline ends.

The V call is TRBV27, the J call TRBJ1-2; possible D gene TRBD1, 6 bases. Germline lookup yields CDR1 MNHEY and CDR2 SMNVEV (reference sequence). The ends were cut back, 5 bases at V and 7 bases at J, with 11 bases in the middle. The CDR3 is 12 residues long. The CDR3 DNA reads TGTGCCAGCAGTCCGCCGACAGGTGGCTACACCTTC. Its translation: CASSPPTGGYTF.

This clone turned up a few times. This chain links TRBV9 with TRBJ2-6; D call uncertain. V was pared by 0 bases and J by 0 bases, with 7 bases between. Germline lookup yields CDR1 SGDLS and CDR2 YYNGEE. The CDR3 length is 16 residues. The CDR3 DNA follows: TGTGCCAGCAGCGTAGAACCGGGCTCTGGGGCCAACGTCCTGACTTTC. Protein sequence: CASSVEPGSGANVLTF.

The rearrangement links TRBV6-4 to TRBJ2-1, with 8 bases fitting TRBD2. The ends lost 5 bases at V and 6 bases at J; junction bases unmatched: 6. The CDR3 loop spans 14 amino acids. The V gene's germline CDR1 is MRHNA and CDR2 SNTAGT. As DNA, the CDR3 is TGTGCCAGCAGTTTTAGCGGGAATGTCAATGAGCAGTTCTTC. Its protein product is CASSFSGNVNEQFF.

The rearrangement uses TRBV19 and TRBJ1-3; weak D call: TRBD1 (6 bases). Per germline, CDR1 LNHDA and CDR2 SQIVND (reference sequence). The CDR3 covers 15 residues. V shed 6 bases and J shed 0 bases, with 12 bases lying between them. CDR3 in DNA: TGTGCCAGTAGGGAACAGGGCGTCTCTGGAAACACCATATATTTT. It yields the protein CASREQGVSGNTIYF.

This chain links TRBV19 with TRBJ1-2, with 8 bases lining up with TRBD1. The CDR3 has 13 residues. The V gene's germline CDR1 is LNHDA and CDR2 SQIVND (reference sequence). J was trimmed by 8 bases and V by 6 bases; bases with no gene match: 8. Written as DNA, the CDR3 is TGTGCCAGTAGGGCCGGACAGGGTCGGGGCTACACCTTC. Its protein is CASRAGQGRGYTF.

This clone was observed a handful of times. The chain has TRBV5-1 and TRBJ2-1; D is unclear. CDR3 size: 16 residues. Germline loops: CDR1 SGHRS, CDR2 YFSETQ. Trimming left V 6 bases short and J 0 bases short, with 16 bases between. The CDR3 sequence is CASKLTGSSSYNEQFF. DNA of the CDR3: TGCGCCAGCAAATTAACCGGGTCCAGCTCCTACAATGAGCAGTTCTTC.

This clone appeared a single time. The J gene is TRBJ1-1, the V gene TRBV18; D remains ambiguous. V was clipped by 6 bases and J by 4 bases, with 15 bases between them. CDR3 length: 14 amino acids. Germline CDR1 KGHSH, CDR2 LQKENI. In nucleotides, the CDR3 is TGTGCCAGCTCGACGGAGGGTGGCTCCACTGAAGCTTTCTTT. As protein: CASSTEGGSTEAFF. Looking up the rest from reference TRBV18 and TRBJ1-1 gives the full variable domain: NAGVMQNPRHLVRRRGQEARLRCSPMKGHSHVYWYRQLPEEGLKFMVYLQKENIIDESGMPKERFSAEFPKEGPSILRIQQVVRGDSAAYFCASSTEGGSTEAFFGQGTRLTVV.

CDR3 nucleotide sequence: TGCAGCGTCCAACCCCGGGATGAGCAGTTCTTC. Translated, it gives CSVQPRDEQFF. This chain uses TRBV29-1 with TRBJ2-1; D is undetermined. Trimming took 6 bases from V and 8 from J, leaving 11 bases between them. The CDR3 extends over 11 amino acids. The germline V gene has CDR1 SQVTM and CDR2 ANQGSEA.

This rearrangement joins TRBV25-1 to TRBJ2-1, with TRBD2 matching over 8 bases. The CDR3 covers 17 residues. Germline V CDR1 and CDR2: MGHDK, SYGVNS. Trimming removed 6 bases from V and 8 bases from J; junction bases left unmatched: 18. The DNA for the CDR3 is TGTGCCAGCAGCCAGTTAGCGGGAATTTGGAGGCGCGATGAGCAGTTCTTC. Amino acid sequence: CASSQLAGIWRRDEQFF.

This chain connects TRBV7-2 to TRBJ1-5, with TRBD1 as a possible D gene (6 bases). The CDR3 has 15 amino acids. V was shortened by 1 base and J by 4 bases, with 11 bases between the two germline ends. Per the germline V gene, CDR1 is SGHTA and CDR2 is FQGNSA. The CDR3 region has the DNA TGTGCCAGCAGCTTAGTATGGGGGCGAAATCAGCCCCAGCATTTT. Translation: CASSLVWGRNQPQHF.

This chain connects TRBV7-2 to TRBJ2-1; 10 bases are a match to TRBD1. Germline V gives CDR1 SGHTA, CDR2 FQGNSA. The CDR3 covers 13 residues. The V gene end was trimmed by 5 bases and the J gene end by 15 bases; junction bases not matched to a gene: 10. This chain's CDR3 is CASSISPGTGVFF. The DNA for the CDR3 is TGTGCCAGCAGCATAAGCCCGGGGACAGGGGTGTTCTTC.

The rearrangement joins TRBV5-4 to TRBJ2-5; 7 nucleotides line up with TRBD2. V shed 0 bases and J 1 base; nucleotides not matched to a gene: 3. There are 15 residues in the CDR3. In germline, CDR1 is SGHNT, CDR2 YYREEE (reference sequence). CDR3 residues: CASSLESGTQETQYF. The CDR3 coding sequence is TGTGCCAGCAGCTTGGAGAGCGGGACCCAAGAGACCCAGTACTTC. Together with reference TRBV5-4 and TRBJ2-5, the CDR3 gives the full variable domain: ETGVTQSPTHLIKTRGQQVTLRCSSQSGHNTVSWYQQALGQGPQFIFQYYREEENGRGNFPPRFSGLQFPNYSSELNVNALELDDSALYLCASSLESGTQETQYFGPGTRLLVL.

The chain combines TRBV2 with TRBJ2-3, with 13 bases lining up with TRBD2. The CDR3 loop spans 15 amino acids. V shed 4 bases and J 3 bases; nucleotides not matched to a gene: 1. From germline, CDR1 is SNHLY and CDR2 FYNNEI. The CDR3 DNA follows: TGTGCCAGCAGTGGACTAGCGGGAGGAACAGATACGCAGTATTTT. This encodes CASSGLAGGTDTQYF.

DNA of the CDR3: TGTGCCAGCAGCCAAAGACAGGGAAGCGACTATGGCTACACCTTC. It specifies CASSQRQGSDYGYTF. The chain recombines TRBV4-2 with TRBJ1-2; 7 bases line up with TRBD1. The CDR3 has 15 amino acids. Germline assignment: CDR1 LGHNA and CDR2 YNFKEQ. V was pared by 2 bases and J by 3 bases, with 6 bases of the junction left unmatched.

The V and J genes are TRBV18 and TRBJ2-1; perhaps TRBD1 as D (6 bases). Trimming pared 0 bases from V and 2 bases from J, leaving 11 bases between. The CDR3 is made up of 16 amino acids. The V gene's germline CDR1 is KGHSH and CDR2 LQKENI. CDR3 loop: CASSPPLGHTYNEQFF. The CDR3 DNA is TGTGCCAGCTCACCACCGCTGGGACATACCTACAATGAGCAGTTCTTC.

V gene TRBV6-5 combines with J gene TRBJ2-7; 8 bases agree with TRBD1. Germline V gene lookup returns CDR1 MNHEY and CDR2 SVGAGI. The CDR3 is 15 residues long. V gave up 6 bases and J gave up 2 bases; unmatched junction bases: 9. The CDR3 loop is CASSPDRGKTYEQYF. CDR3 nucleotide sequence: TGTGCCAGCAGCCCAGACAGGGGAAAGACCTACGAGCAGTACTTC.